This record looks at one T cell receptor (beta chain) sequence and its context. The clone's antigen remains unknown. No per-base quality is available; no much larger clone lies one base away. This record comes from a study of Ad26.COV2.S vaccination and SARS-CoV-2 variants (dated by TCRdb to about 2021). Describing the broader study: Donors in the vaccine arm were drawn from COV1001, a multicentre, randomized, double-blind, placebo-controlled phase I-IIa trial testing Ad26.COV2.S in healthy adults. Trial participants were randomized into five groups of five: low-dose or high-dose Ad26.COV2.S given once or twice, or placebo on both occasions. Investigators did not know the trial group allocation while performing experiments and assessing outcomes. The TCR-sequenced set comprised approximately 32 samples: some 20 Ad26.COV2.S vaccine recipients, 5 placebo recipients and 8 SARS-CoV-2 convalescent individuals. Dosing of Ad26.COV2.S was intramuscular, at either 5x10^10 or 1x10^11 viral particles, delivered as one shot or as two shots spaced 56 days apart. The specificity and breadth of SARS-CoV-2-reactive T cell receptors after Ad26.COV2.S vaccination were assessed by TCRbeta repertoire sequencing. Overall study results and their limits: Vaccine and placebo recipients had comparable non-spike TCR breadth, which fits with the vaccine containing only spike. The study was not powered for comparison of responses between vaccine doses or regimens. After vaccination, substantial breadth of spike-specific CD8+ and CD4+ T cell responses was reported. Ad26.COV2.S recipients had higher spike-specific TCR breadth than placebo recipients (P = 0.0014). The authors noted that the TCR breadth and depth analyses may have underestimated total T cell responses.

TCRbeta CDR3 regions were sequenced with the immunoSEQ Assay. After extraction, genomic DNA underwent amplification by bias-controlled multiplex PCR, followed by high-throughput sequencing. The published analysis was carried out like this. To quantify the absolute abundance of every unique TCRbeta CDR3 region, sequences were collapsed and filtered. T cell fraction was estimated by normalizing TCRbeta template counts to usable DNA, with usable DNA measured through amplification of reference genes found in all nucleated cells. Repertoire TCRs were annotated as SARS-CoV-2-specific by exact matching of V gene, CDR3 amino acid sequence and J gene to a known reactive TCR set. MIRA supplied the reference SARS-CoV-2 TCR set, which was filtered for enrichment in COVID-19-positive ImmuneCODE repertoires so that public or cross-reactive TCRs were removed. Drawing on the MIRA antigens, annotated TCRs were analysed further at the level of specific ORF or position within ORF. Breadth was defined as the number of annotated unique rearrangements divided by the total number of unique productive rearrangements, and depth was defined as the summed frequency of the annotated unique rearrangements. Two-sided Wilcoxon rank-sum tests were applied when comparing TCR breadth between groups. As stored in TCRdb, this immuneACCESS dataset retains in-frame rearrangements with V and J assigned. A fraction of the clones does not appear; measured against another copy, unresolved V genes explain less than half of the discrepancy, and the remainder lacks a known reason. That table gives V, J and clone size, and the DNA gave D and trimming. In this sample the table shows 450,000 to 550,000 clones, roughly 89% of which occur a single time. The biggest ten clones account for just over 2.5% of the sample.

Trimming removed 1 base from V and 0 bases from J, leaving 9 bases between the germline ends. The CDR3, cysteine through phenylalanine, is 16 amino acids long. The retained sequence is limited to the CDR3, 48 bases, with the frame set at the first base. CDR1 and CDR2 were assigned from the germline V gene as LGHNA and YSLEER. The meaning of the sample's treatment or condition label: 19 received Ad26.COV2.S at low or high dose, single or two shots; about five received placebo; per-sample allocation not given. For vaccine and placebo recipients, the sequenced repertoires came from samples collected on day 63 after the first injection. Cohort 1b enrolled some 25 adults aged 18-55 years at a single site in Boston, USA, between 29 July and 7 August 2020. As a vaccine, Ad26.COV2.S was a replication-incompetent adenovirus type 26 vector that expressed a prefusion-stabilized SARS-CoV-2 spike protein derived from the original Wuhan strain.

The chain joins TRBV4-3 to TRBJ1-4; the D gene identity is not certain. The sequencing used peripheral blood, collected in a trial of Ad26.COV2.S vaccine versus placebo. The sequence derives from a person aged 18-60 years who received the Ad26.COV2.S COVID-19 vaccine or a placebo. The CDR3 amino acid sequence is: CASSQVLHATNEKLFF. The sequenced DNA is TGCGCCAGCAGCCAAGTTTTACATGCAACTAATGAAAAACTGTTTTTT.